Each of the 11 T cell receptor beta chains below was sequenced from the same sample in a study of technical replicates of blood from several donors. Clones were sequenced by immunoSEQ multiplex PCR, and TCRdb holds only the in-frame ones, with some missing. The sample records 80,000 to 100,000 clones, approximately 96% being singletons. Input material: T cells isolated from PBMCs. Receptors originate from a human donor in good health.

V is TRBV5-1 and J is TRBJ2-1; 14 bases match TRBD2. The CDR3 totals 15 residues. CDR1 is SGHRS and CDR2 is YFSETQ in the germline V gene. V dropped 2 bases and J dropped 7; count of bases not matched to a gene: 2. CDR3 nucleotide sequence: TGCGCCAGCAGCTTACGGACTAGCGGGAGGAATGAGCAGTTCTTC. It yields the protein CASSLRTSGRNEQFF.

The rearrangement joins TRBV28 to TRBJ2-7, with 7 positions matching TRBD1. The V gene end was trimmed by 6 bases and the J gene end by 0 bases; junction bases not matched to a gene: 5. CDR3 length: 14 residues. CDR1 is MDHEN, CDR2 SYDVKM, per germline. The CDR3 sequence: CASRQQGSSYEQYF. The CDR3 DNA is TGTGCCAGCAGGCAACAGGGGAGCTCCTACGAGCAGTACTTC.

J is TRBJ2-1 and V is TRBV7-2, with 13 bases aligning to TRBD2. Per the germline V gene, CDR1 is SGHTA and CDR2 is FQGNSA. J was trimmed by 7 bases and V by 4 bases; bases with no gene match: 7. The CDR3 runs to 16 residues. The CDR3 region has the DNA TGTGCCAGCAGCTGGACTAGCGGGAGTGCCAGGAATGAGCAGTTCTTC. This gives the protein CASSWTSGSARNEQFF.

The chain recombines TRBV21-1 with TRBJ2-5; the table's D call of TRBD1 was not tested on the DNA. TRBV21-1 is noted as a pseudogene. The CDR3 consists of 19 residues. CDR3 sequence reads: CASSKEGTGLLWSQETQYF. CDR3 in DNA: TGTGCCAGCAGCAAAGAGGGGACAGGGTTACTGTGGAGCCAAGAGACCCAGTACTTC.

The V gene is TRBV11-2, the J gene TRBJ2-1, with D possibly matching TRBD1 (5 bases). Trimming took off 2 bases at V and 9 bases at J, with 11 bases between the two ends. Germline assignment: CDR1 SGHAT and CDR2 FQNNGV. This CDR3 has 13 amino acids. This CDR3 is CASSLQGSGEQFF. The CDR3 bases are TGTGCCAGCAGCTTACAGGGAAGTGGTGAGCAGTTCTTC.

The V gene is TRBV7-3, the J gene TRBJ2-3; D unresolved. The CDR3 is 14 residues long. V was pared by 4 bases and J by 0 bases, with 8 bases between. Germline loops: CDR1 SGHTA, CDR2 FQGTGA. DNA for the CDR3: TGTGCCAGCAGCTCTCCTACTAGCACAGATACGCAGTATTTT. Translating it yields CASSSPTSTDTQYF.

This clone was counted once. The chain links TRBV27 to TRBJ2-1; 8 positions match TRBD2. The CDR3 contains 16 residues. Germline V gives CDR1 MNHEY, CDR2 SMNVEV (reference sequence). The V gene end was trimmed by 4 bases and the J gene end by 5 bases; junction bases not matched to a gene: 10. The CDR3 sequence is CASSSLGREVNNEQFF. CDR3 sequence (DNA): TGTGCCAGCAGTTCCCTTGGGCGGGAGGTAAACAATGAGCAGTTCTTC.

This clone has just one count. The genes are TRBV9 and TRBJ2-5, with a possible D match to TRBD1 (6 bases). The CDR3 sequence is 14 residues long. Germline-derived CDR1 and CDR2 are SGDLS and YYNGEE. V was trimmed by 4 bases and J by 4 bases, leaving 14 bases between them. The CDR3 coding sequence is TGTGCCAGCAGCAATTTACAGGGAGTAGAGACCCAGTACTTC. It specifies CASSNLQGVETQYF.

This clone occurred once. V and J are TRBV10-1 and TRBJ2-1; 7 positions agree with TRBD2. This CDR3 spans 13 amino acids. J was trimmed by 5 bases and V by 7 bases; bases with no gene match: 5. Germline CDR1 WNHNN, CDR2 SYGVQD (reference sequence). CDR3 sequence: CASTGGPNNEQFF. The CDR3 coding sequence is TGCGCCAGCACGGGAGGCCCCAACAATGAGCAGTTCTTC.

The chain uses TRBV11-2 and TRBJ2-1; 8 nucleotides match TRBD2. CDR1 and CDR2 (germline): SGHAT, FQNNGV. This CDR3 contains 16 residues. Trimming at V came to 1 base and at J to 7 bases, leaving 9 bases not matched to a gene. The CDR3 loop is CASSLGQRELGNEQFF. DNA for the CDR3: TGTGCCAGCAGCTTAGGCCAGCGGGAGCTGGGTAATGAGCAGTTCTTC.

The gene calls are TRBV27 and TRBJ1-2, with 7 nucleotides matching TRBD1. The CDR3 extends over 14 amino acids. V gave up 1 base and J gave up 3 bases; unmatched junction bases: 2. CDR1 is MNHEY and CDR2 is SMNVEV in the germline V gene (reference sequence). The CDR3 DNA reads as TGTGCCAGCAGTTTATACAGGGGCGACTATGGCTACACCTTC. This translates into CASSLYRGDYGYTF.